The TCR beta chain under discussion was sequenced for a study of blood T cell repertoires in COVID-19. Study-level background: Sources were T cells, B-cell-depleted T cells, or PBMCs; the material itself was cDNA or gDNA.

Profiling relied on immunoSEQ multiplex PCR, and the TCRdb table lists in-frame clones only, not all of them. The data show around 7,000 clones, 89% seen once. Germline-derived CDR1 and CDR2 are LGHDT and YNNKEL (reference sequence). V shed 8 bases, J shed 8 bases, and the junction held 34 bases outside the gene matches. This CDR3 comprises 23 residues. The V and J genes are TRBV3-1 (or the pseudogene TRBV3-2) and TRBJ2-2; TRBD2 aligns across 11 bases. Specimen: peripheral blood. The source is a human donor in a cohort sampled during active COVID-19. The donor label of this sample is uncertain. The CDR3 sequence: CASSSTHLGTSGSFLWVSGELFF. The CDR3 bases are TGTGCCAGCTCGTCCACCCATCTTGGGACTAGCGGATCTTTTTTATGGGTTTCGGGGGAGCTGTTTTTT.